This T cell receptor beta chain was recovered during a study of blood T cell repertoires in COVID-19. Study-level information: The recovered donors of Cohort 3 showed two negative PCRs, clearance, or symptom resolution.

This clone was seen more than once but under ten times. After removal of 4 bases from V and 5 bases from J, the junction contained 4 bases not matched to a gene. The CDR3 spans 13 residues. The germline V gene encodes CDR1 SGHAT and CDR2 FQNNGV. Clones were read by immunoSEQ multiplex PCR, and TCRdb kept only the in-frame ones, dropping some. Here the sample spans approximately 190,000 clones, about 88% being singletons. Assignments of participants to cohorts depended upon their own reported clinical history. The chain uses TRBV11-2 and TRBJ1-2, with 7 nucleotides matching TRBD1. This sequence originates from a woman aged 40 to 50 in a cohort exposed to, infected with or recovered from COVID-19 (not recorded which). Sequencing used PBMCs or T cells enriched from blood (not recorded which). The CDR3 DNA sequence: TGTGCCAGCAGCTCCGACAGGGCTTATGGCTACACCTTC. This sequence encodes CASSSDRAYGYTF.